Listed below are T cell receptor beta chains from one sample, sequenced in a study of T cell repertoires in cytomegalovirus infection. TCRdb reanalysed the reads using MiXCR and keeps one entry per CDR3 protein. The data show 150,000 to 200,000 distinct CDR3 sequences, with around 15% seen just once and over 20% held by the top ten. Sequencing input: PBMCs. The receptors shown here come from a human donor in good health (CMV status not recorded). Some clones in this sample may be carry-over from other donors' samples. CDR3s include the opening cysteine and the closing phenylalanine or tryptophan. A D gene is named only where the DNA matches it firmly. Expanded clones get a size class; other rows say once, few or many, or leave the size out.

abundance | j_gene | v_gene | d_gene | CDR3aa | CDR3nt
many | TRBJ2-7 | TRBV7-8 | - | CASSERGRQGDEQYF | TGTGCCAGCAGCGAGAGGGGAAGGCAGGGCGACGAGCAGTACTTC
many | TRBJ2-3 | TRBV19 | - | CATSSRADTQYF | TGTGCTACGAGTTCAAGGGCAGATACGCAGTATTTT
few | TRBJ1-2 | TRBV5-1 | - | CASSFTENYGYTF | TGCGCCAGCAGCTTCACGGAAAACTATGGCTACACCTTC
many | TRBJ1-5 | TRBV20-1 | TRBD1 | CSAGSWGTAHRSNQPQHF | TGCAGTGCTGGCTCCTGGGGGACAGCTCACCGTAGCAATCAGCCCCAGCATTTT
few | TRBJ2-1 | TRBV5-5 | - | CASTDGLSTNEQFF | TGTGCAAGCACTGACGGCCTATCGACCAATGAGCAGTTCTTC
- | TRBJ2-3 | TRBV29-1 | - | CSVRRDTTDTQYF | TGCAGCGTTCGACGGGACACTACAGATACGCAGTATTTT
- | TRBJ1-5 | TRBV19 | - | CASSIITTGMGQPQHF | TGTGCCAGTAGCATCATCACTACAGGGATGGGTCAGCCCCAGCATTTT
many | TRBJ1-1 | TRBV7-9 | - | CASSSPPRLLTFF | TGTGCCAGCAGCTCCCCCCCCAGGTTGCTGACTTTCTTT
- | TRBJ2-3 | TRBV19 | - | CASSIAGRQGGTDTQYF | TGTGCCAGTAGTATAGCCGGGCGGCAGGGAGGCACAGATACGCAGTATTTT
many | TRBJ1-6 | TRBV27 | - | CASSKTRDYNSPLHF | TGTGCCAGCAGCAAAACGAGAGACTATAATTCACCCCTCCACTTT
few | TRBJ2-1 | TRBV4-2 | TRBD1 | CASSPLGQGWDNEQEQFF | TGTGCCAGCAGCCCCCTGGGACAGGGTTGGGACAATGAGCAGGAGCAGTTCTTC
many | TRBJ1-5 | TRBV5-5 | TRBD1 | CASSLEQGENQPQHF | TGTGCCAGCAGCTTGGAACAGGGGGAAAATCAGCCCCAGCATTTT
many | TRBJ2-1 | TRBV7-9 | TRBD2 | CASSLGGSGRYNEQFF | TGTGCCAGCAGCTTAGGGGGTAGCGGGAGGTACAATGAGCAGTTCTTC